The 21 T cell receptor beta chains listed next were all sequenced from one sample in a study of T cell repertoires in cytomegalovirus infection. TCRdb reprocessed the reads via MiXCR and lists one record per CDR3 protein. This sample has tens of thousands of distinct CDR3 sequences; about 22% occur once, and the top ten carry 60% to 85%. The antigens these receptors bind are not known. The specimen was PBMCs, sequenced either directly or after in vitro stimulation (not recorded which). The receptors were sampled from a human donor in good health (CMV status not recorded). Some clones in this sample may be carry-over from other donors' samples.

This clonotype was seen a handful of times. The V and J genes are TRBV5-1 and TRBJ2-1, with 10 bases matching TRBD2. The V gene's germline CDR1 is SGHRS and CDR2 YFSETQ. This CDR3 has 14 amino acids. Trimming removed 4 bases from V and 5 bases from J; junction bases left unmatched: 3. CDR3 bases: TGCGCCAGCAGCCTTAGCGGGAGGAACAATGAGCAGTTCTTC. Translation: CASSLSGRNNEQFF.

This clonotype was seen more than once but under ten times. This rearrangement joins TRBV2 to TRBJ1-1, with D unresolved. This CDR3 has 13 amino acids. The V end was cut by 6 bases, the J end by 1 base, with 9 bases between. Per germline, CDR1 SNHLY and CDR2 FYNNEI. DNA of the CDR3: TGTGCCAGCAGGGAAAGGGAGAACACTGAAGCTTTCTTT. Amino acid sequence: CASRERENTEAFF.

This clonotype occurred a few times. The chain uses TRBV6-2 or TRBV6-3 and TRBJ2-7; possible D gene TRBD2, 6 bases. V was clipped by 8 bases and J by 0 bases, with 11 bases between them. CDR1 MNHEY and CDR2 SVGEGT come from the germline V gene. The CDR3 runs to 13 residues. The DNA of the CDR3 is TGTGCCAGCCGGGACGGGAGCTCCTACGAGCAGTACTTC. This sequence encodes CASRDGSSYEQYF.

Of note for this clonotype: A junction end diverges from the germline sequence, so it may reflect a read error. The V gene is TRBV7-6, the J gene TRBJ2-5; D perhaps matches TRBD2 (5 bases). The CDR3 loop spans 13 amino acids. The germline V gene encodes CDR1 SGHVS and CDR2 FNYEAQ. The DNA of the CDR3 is TGTGCTAGCAGCTTTGGAGGTGCGGAGACCCAGTACTTC. It specifies CASSFGGAETQYF.

This clonotype was found many times. The chain uses TRBV7-2 and TRBJ1-2, with 10 positions matching TRBD1. The CDR3 runs 15 residues. Unmatched junction bases numbered 5, after V lost 5 bases and J lost 2 bases. Germline assignment: CDR1 SGHTA and CDR2 FQGNSA. The CDR3 protein is CASSQRDRGNYGYTF. As DNA, the CDR3 is TGTGCCAGCAGCCAACGGGACAGGGGCAACTATGGCTACACCTTC.

This chain links TRBV7-6 with TRBJ2-3, with TRBD1 as a possible D gene (5 bases). Trimming cost V 3 bases and J 0 bases, with 7 bases left between them. In germline, CDR1 is SGHVS, CDR2 FNYEAQ. This CDR3 spans 14 amino acids. CDR3 nucleotides: TGTGCCAGCAGCTTCACAGGTAGCACAGATACGCAGTATTTT. Its protein is CASSFTGSTDTQYF.

The chain employs TRBV4-1 and TRBJ2-1, with 11 bases matching TRBD2. The germline CDR1 and CDR2 sequences are MGHRA and YSYEKL. The CDR3 sequence is 16 residues long. The V and J ends lost 7 bases and 6 bases, in that order; junction bases with no gene match: 11. CDR3 loop: CASTPSRLAGFNEQFF. The CDR3 nucleotides read TGCGCCAGCACCCCAAGTAGACTAGCGGGGTTCAATGAGCAGTTCTTC.

The genes are TRBV12-3 or TRBV12-4 and TRBJ1-4, with D possibly TRBD1 on 6 matching bases. CDR3 length: 15 residues. Between the trimmed V and J ends, which lost 3 bases and 7 bases, there was a span of 15 bases. The CDR3 nucleotides are TGTGCCAGCAGTTTCAGGGCAGGGGAGTCTGAAAAACTGTTTTTT. It codes for CASSFRAGESEKLFF.

The sample holds many counts of this clonotype. V usage is TRBV12-3 or TRBV12-4 and J usage is TRBJ2-5; TRBD2 matches at 7 bases. Trimming removed 2 bases from V and 4 bases from J; junction bases left unmatched: 16. The CDR3 length is 18 residues. The CDR3 DNA reads TGTGCCAGCAGTTTATCAGCCCCAGGGCGCGGGAGAGGAGAGACCCAGTACTTC. Translation: CASSLSAPGRGRGETQYF.

This clonotype came up many times. This rearrangement joins TRBV7-2 to TRBJ1-2; 7 nucleotides agree with TRBD1. CDR1 SGHTA and CDR2 FQGNSA come from the germline V gene. The CDR3 is made up of 16 amino acids. J gave up 3 bases and V 2 bases, and 9 bases lay outside the gene matches. The CDR3 loop is CASSLFPTGTDYGYTF. As DNA, the CDR3 is TGTGCCAGCAGCTTATTCCCGACAGGGACTGACTATGGCTACACCTTC.

This clonotype was observed a few times. This rearrangement joins TRBV7-9 to TRBJ1-3; D remains ambiguous. The CDR3 is made up of 13 amino acids. CDR1 is SEHNR and CDR2 is FQNEAQ in the germline V gene (reference sequence). V lost 2 bases to trimming and J lost 1 base, with 3 bases between them. The CDR3 bases are TGTGCCAGCAGCTTACAGTCTGGAAACACCATATATTTT. It codes for CASSLQSGNTIYF.

The chain employs TRBV12-3 or TRBV12-4 and TRBJ1-1; D call uncertain. The CDR3 covers 13 residues. V lost 6 bases to trimming and J lost 2 bases, with 10 bases between them. CDR3 DNA: TGTGCCAGCAGGACAAGGACCAACACTGAAGCTTTCTTT. Its protein is CASRTRTNTEAFF.

V is TRBV7-2 and J is TRBJ2-2, with 7 bases that match TRBD2. Germline-derived CDR1 and CDR2 are SGHTA and FQGNSA. The V gene end was trimmed by 5 bases and the J gene end by 1 base; junction bases not matched to a gene: 1. This CDR3 has 14 residues. CDR3 sequence (DNA): TGTGCCAGCAGCAGCGGGGTGAACACCGGGGAGCTGTTTTTT. It codes for CASSSGVNTGELFF.

This clonotype was seen ten or more times. This chain links TRBV12-3 or TRBV12-4 with TRBJ2-3, with TRBD2 matching over 12 bases. There are 15 residues in the CDR3. V gave up 7 bases and J gave up 3 bases; unmatched junction bases: 5. CDR3 in amino acids: CASTLAGGPTDTQYF. The CDR3 DNA sequence: TGTGCCAGCACCCTAGCGGGAGGGCCGACAGATACGCAGTATTTT.

This clonotype has ten or more counts. As DNA, the CDR3 is TGTGCCAGCAGCCGCCTTGGGGGGTACGAGGGGGGCTACACCTTC. This gives the protein CASSRLGGYEGGYTF. The rearrangement links TRBV6-1 to TRBJ1-2; a weak D match, TRBD1 (5 bases). Trimming left V 6 bases short and J 8 bases short, with 22 bases between. CDR1 and CDR2 from the germline V gene are MNHNS and SASEGT. This CDR3 is 15 amino acids long.

The table lists this clonotype with a few counts. The chain carries TRBV12-3 or TRBV12-4 and TRBJ2-2; D might be TRBD1 or TRBD2, each matching 5 bases. The CDR3 totals 17 residues. V lost 0 bases to trimming and J lost 3 bases, with 14 bases between them. CDR3 coding DNA: TGTGCCAGCAGTTTAGCTTTGGGGGTTAGTTACACCGGGGAGCTGTTTTTT. Protein product: CASSLALGVSYTGELFF.

This chain uses TRBV14 with TRBJ1-4; a weak D match, TRBD1 (5 bases). Germline V gene sequence: CDR1 SGHDN, CDR2 FVKESK. V was pared by 4 bases and J by 8 bases, with 17 bases between. The CDR3 runs to 15 residues. In DNA form, the CDR3 reads TGTGCCAGCAGCCGGAACCTCGGGACGTCGGAAAAACTGTTTTTT. Residues: CASSRNLGTSEKLFF. Based on the CDR3 plus reference TRBV14 and TRBJ1-4, the full variable domain is EAGVTQFPSHSVIEKGQTVTLRCDPISGHDNLYWYRRVMGKEIKFLLHFVKESKQDESGMPNNRFLAERTGGTYSTLKVQPAELEDSGVYFCASSRNLGTSEKLFFGSGTQLSVL.

This clonotype was detected ten times or more. The rearrangement joins TRBV7-9 to TRBJ1-1, with D tentatively TRBD1 (5 bases). CDR1 and CDR2 from the germline V gene are SEHNR and FQNEAQ (reference sequence). With 4 bases removed from V and 3 bases from J, the gap between germline ends came to 18 bases. The CDR3 has 16 amino acids. The CDR3 sequence is CASSSNYRSPHTEAFF. CDR3 coding DNA: TGTGCCAGCAGCTCAAACTACAGGTCTCCGCACACTGAAGCTTTCTTT. Full variable domain (remainder filled in from reference TRBV7-9 and TRBJ1-1): DTGVSQNPRHKITKRGQNVTFRCDPISEHNRLYWYRQTLGQGPEFLTYFQNEAQLEKSRLLSDRFSAERPKGSFSTLEIQRTEQGDSAMYLCASSSNYRSPHTEAFFGQGTRLTVV.

This chain connects TRBV28 to TRBJ2-3; 10 positions match TRBD2. The CDR3 contains 16 residues. Looked up from germline, CDR1 is MDHEN and CDR2 is SYDVKM. J was trimmed by 2 bases and V by 5 bases; bases with no gene match: 7. The CDR3 DNA reads as TGTGCCAGCAGTCCATCGACTAGCGGGTCCACAGATACGCAGTATTTT. Translated, it gives CASSPSTSGSTDTQYF.

J is TRBJ1-1 and V is TRBV28, with no clear D. CDR3 length: 16 residues. V lost 7 bases and J lost 0, with 18 bases in between. Germline lookup yields CDR1 MDHEN and CDR2 SYDVKM. CDR3 region: CASTLLMADMNTEAFF. In DNA form, the CDR3 reads TGTGCCAGCACCTTACTTATGGCAGACATGAACACTGAAGCTTTCTTT.

This chain links TRBV6-4 with TRBJ1-2; no firm D call. Looked up from germline, CDR1 is MRHNA and CDR2 is SNTAGT. V dropped 2 bases and J dropped 7 bases, with 8 bases sitting between them. The CDR3 spans 12 residues. CDR3 sequence (DNA): TGTGCCAGCAGTGACAGGAAGGGTGGCTACACCTTC. Translation gives CASSDRKGGYTF.